The entry that follows covers one TCR beta chain sequence. Its specificity is unknown. A junction boundary mismatches the germline segment, possibly from a read error. This CDR3 spans 13 amino acids. Germline assignment: CDR1 SGHVS and CDR2 FQNEAQ. This entry is derived from a study of human T cells and chemical hapten exposure. Looking at the study overall: Patch testing placed 0.01% DPC on the upper back, with readings at 6 days. Patients, chiefly female, had alopecia areata, totalis or universalis. The study's findings and limits: Counts of TCRs above 1 in 1000 frequency stayed unchanged with DPC sensitization.

Time point meaning: pre-sensitization, week 0. Stated treatment: therapeutic diphenylcyclopropenone sensitization with weekly scalp DPC. Every patch test was put on after a blood sample was taken. Each CDR3 protein is one row after TCRdb ran MiXCR on the RACE reads. The table lists roughly 380,000 distinct CDR3 sequences, more than 4.5% of them singletons, with approximately 2.8% in the top ten. The genes are TRBV7-8 and TRBJ1-1; D gene uncertain. The TCR originated in a woman between 45 and 65 years old with alopecia areata. Some clones in this sample may be carry-over from other donors' samples. The sample was whole blood, taken in connection with sensitization to the hapten diphenylcyclopropenone (DPC). The CDR3 here is CASSVARRPEAFF. For the CDR3, the DNA is TGTGCCAGCAGCGTAGCTCGGCGGCCTGAAGCTTTCTTT.